A selection of T cell receptor beta chains follows, all from one sample in a study of cytomegalovirus exposure and HLA in healthy donors. The repertoire was sequenced with immunoSEQ multiplex PCR; TCRdb's copy has only in-frame clones and lacks some. This sample has around 140,000 clones, with approximately 88% found just once. Sequenced: PBMCs. Receptors originate from a man aged 18 to 30 in good health and CMV-seropositive. The CDR3 runs from the conserved cysteine through the conserved F or W. Each record gives: V gene, CDR3 length, clone size, CDR3 protein. A row's size may be missing; if present it is once, few, many or a size class.

TRBV7-9,13,.,CASSSLSRPEAFF
TRBV6-5,15,.,CASSSGQAANYGYTF
TRBV11-2,13,.,CASSFDLAAEQYF
TRBV7-3,14,once,CASSLAPSGDGYTF
TRBV29-1,16,.,CSVVPWDVRADNEQFF
TRBV28,14,.,CASSFSQGLATQYF
TRBV27,13,.,CASSLRGTYEQYF
TRBV9,13,.,CASSVGQSYEQYF
TRBV7-9,13,many,CASSPSIGYEQYF
TRBV4-1,15,once,CASSHLKQGGYGYTF
TRBV5-1,15,.,CASSGGREVQETQYF
TRBV5-1,14,.,CASSGGQRSYEQYF
TRBV6-4,15,.,CASSDSSGGTDTQYF
TRBV25-1,14,once,CASPKWTGDEKLFF
TRBV9,15,.,CASSVAGQGYYGYTF
TRBV6-5,15,.,CASRQSGQGDYGYTF
TRBV9,14,once,CASSSTGQREKLFF
TRBV29-1,14,.,CSVGGQGRYGELFF
TRBV7-8,15,.,CASSLRDRTTGELFF
TRBV19,15,.,CASSAPGTGNYGYTF
TRBV5-6,14,.,CASSSTGQLYEQYF
TRBV5-1,17,.,CASSLDLEKTGNYGYTF
TRBV11-2,14,.,CASSLSPLGYEQYF
TRBV5-1,13,.,CASSLEGAPEQYF
TRBV14,13,.,CASSLGQKRGYTF
TRBV29-1,12,.,CSVGGGAYGYTF
TRBV5-4,15,.,CASSLEGQGTYEQYF
TRBV19,17,.,CASSSFTSGSVTDTQYF